These 23 T cell receptor beta chains originate from one sample sequenced in a study of blood T cells in healthy people across ages (dated by TCRdb to the mid-2010s). The method was 5' RACE. Sequencing was carried out with an Illumina HiSeq 2500. The second PCR ran for roughly 6 to 11 cycles and used a J-beta primer mix along with a sample-barcoded 5' primer. Clones were called with MiXCR by TCRdb after fastp trimmed the public reads at Q25, and only in-frame beta chains were retained. Duplicate CDR3 protein sequences are folded into a single record with the most common DNA and genes. This sample holds some 1.1 million distinct CDR3 sequences; around two fifths were observed only once. The ten largest clones take up around 14% of the sample. Sequenced input: blood. These receptors all stem from a man in his late teens or twenties in good health.

This clonotype was detected only a few times. This chain uses TRBV10-3 with TRBJ1-1; 10 positions match TRBD1. V lost 0 bases and J lost 4; bases outside the gene matches: 2. CDR1 ENHRY and CDR2 SYGVKD come from the germline V gene. The CDR3 has 15 amino acids. CDR3 coding DNA: TGTGCCATCAGTGAGTCGGGGACAGGGGTCACTGAAGCTTTCTTT. It is translated as CAISESGTGVTEAFF.

The chain employs TRBV4-2 and TRBJ2-3, with 8 positions matching TRBD2. Germline assignment: CDR1 LGHNA and CDR2 YNFKEQ. The CDR3 consists of 18 residues. J lost 3 bases, V lost 4 bases, and 15 bases had no gene match. Written as DNA, the CDR3 is TGTGCCAGCAGCCCCCAGGCAATTGCGGGGGGTGATACAGATACGCAGTATTTT. Translated, it gives CASSPQAIAGGDTDTQYF.

J is TRBJ1-2 and V is TRBV20-1; D ambiguous. Germline V lookup: CDR1 DFQATT, CDR2 SNEGSKA (reference sequence). CDR3 size: 14 residues. Trimming left V 6 bases short and J 4 bases short, with 18 bases between. The CDR3 DNA is TGCAGTGCCCCCGGAAGTCAGCCGAGCTATGGCTACACCTTC. Its translation: CSAPGSQPSYGYTF.

The chain combines TRBV29-1 with TRBJ1-3; weak D call: TRBD1 (5 bases). Germline-derived CDR1 and CDR2 are SQVTM and ANQGSEA. Trimming cost V 5 bases and J 9 bases, with 23 bases left between them. The CDR3 covers 15 residues. CDR3 protein: CSVNRPGHGGGTIYF. As DNA, the CDR3 is TGCAGCGTTAACCGGCCCGGACACGGAGGCGGCACCATATATTTT. Full variable domain (missing parts from reference TRBV29-1 and TRBJ1-3): SAVISQKPSRDICQRGTSLTIQCQVDSQVTMMFWYRQQPGQSLTLIATANQGSEATYESGFVIDKFPISRPNLTFSTLTVSNMSPEDSSIYLCSVNRPGHGGGTIYFGEGSWLTVV.

V and J are TRBV6-5 and TRBJ2-5, with D perhaps being TRBD1 or TRBD2 (6 bases each). The length of the CDR3 is 14 residues. The V end was cut by 0 bases, the J end by 4 bases, with 9 bases between. CDR1 MNHEY and CDR2 SVGAGI come from the germline V gene. The chain's CDR3 is CASSYSWGAETQYF. As DNA, the CDR3 is TGTGCCAGCAGTTACTCTTGGGGGGCAGAGACCCAGTACTTC.

This clonotype was detected a few times. The chain is built from TRBV7-9 and TRBJ1-5; D remains ambiguous. V was trimmed by 6 bases and J by 8 bases, leaving 14 bases between them. Per the germline V gene, CDR1 is SEHNR and CDR2 is FQNEAQ (reference sequence). The CDR3 spans 13 residues. The CDR3 region is CASSMSLTKPQHF. The CDR3 nucleotides read TGTGCCAGCAGTATGTCCCTGACGAAGCCCCAGCATTTT.

This clonotype was detected ten times or more. The V call is TRBV7-2, the J call TRBJ2-5, with a tentative D call TRBD1 (5 bases). The V gene's germline CDR1 is SGHTA and CDR2 FQGNSA. CDR3 length: 13 residues. Trimming shortened V by 2 bases and J by 3 bases, and 7 bases separated the two germline ends. The CDR3 DNA is TGTGCCAGCAGCTTACCAGGGAAAGAGACCCAGTACTTC. It is translated as CASSLPGKETQYF.

The V call is TRBV20-1, the J call TRBJ1-1; D is unresolved. V dropped 4 bases and J dropped 1 base, with 19 bases sitting between them. The V gene's germline CDR1 is DFQATT and CDR2 SNEGSKA (reference sequence). The CDR3 has 16 amino acids. The CDR3 DNA reads as TGCAGTGCTACCCCCTTCTTCTTGGCTAGGAACACTGAAGCTTTCTTT. Translating it yields CSATPFFLARNTEAFF.

As concerns this clonotype: One end of the junction varies from germline; a read error may be responsible. The genes are TRBV6-2 or TRBV6-3 and TRBJ1-2; D is undetermined. CDR1 and CDR2 from the germline V gene are MNHEY and SVGEGT. This CDR3 is built from 14 residues. Here the CDR3 reads CASSDSISLSGYTF. The CDR3 region has the DNA TGTGCCAGCAGTGACTCGATAAGTTTATCGGGCTACACCTTC.

The chain employs TRBV20-1 and TRBJ1-2, with 8 bases aligning to TRBD1. The V segment lost 0 bases and the J segment 4 bases; nucleotides outside the gene matches: 13. Germline values: CDR1 DFQATT, CDR2 SNEGSKA (reference sequence). CDR3 size: 17 residues. Here the CDR3 DNA reads TGCAGTGCTAGAGACCAATCCGGGACAGGTAGGACCTATGGCTACACCTTC. It specifies CSARDQSGTGRTYGYTF.

V is TRBV3-1 and J is TRBJ1-2; 7 bases map to TRBD1. The CDR3 sequence is 15 residues long. Trimming cost V 3 bases and J 5 bases; bases outside gene matches: 9. Germline values: CDR1 LGHDT, CDR2 YNNKEL (reference sequence). The CDR3 DNA follows: TGTGCCAGCAGCCAGCAATCGGGACAGCTGTATGGCTACACCTTC. Protein: CASSQQSGQLYGYTF.

The chain uses TRBV9 and TRBJ2-7, with D perhaps TRBD1 (6 bases). CDR3 length equals 16 residues. Germline V gene data show CDR1 as SGDLS and CDR2 as YYNGEE. Trimming pared 3 bases from V and 7 bases from J, leaving 23 bases between. For the CDR3, the DNA is TGTGCCAGCAGCGCCTCCGGGACACCTAACTACAATGAGCAGTACTTC. Amino acids: CASSASGTPNYNEQYF.

The chain employs TRBV7-9 and TRBJ2-3, with no clear D. This CDR3 has 13 residues. The V and J ends lost 5 bases and 5 bases respectively, with 11 bases between them. From germline, CDR1 is SEHNR and CDR2 FQNEAQ (reference sequence). This CDR3 reads CASSRPYLDTQYF. DNA for the CDR3: TGTGCCAGCAGCCGACCCTATCTAGATACGCAGTATTTT. The entire variable domain, with the rest obtained from reference TRBV7-9 and TRBJ2-3, is as follows: DTGVSQNPRHKITKRGQNVTFRCDPISEHNRLYWYRQTLGQGPEFLTYFQNEAQLEKSRLLSDRFSAERPKGSFSTLEIQRTEQGDSAMYLCASSRPYLDTQYFGPGTRLTVL.

This clonotype turned up a few times. V gene TRBV25-1 combines with J gene TRBJ1-4; 8 bases match TRBD1. Germline V gene data show CDR1 as MGHDK and CDR2 as SYGVNS. V trimming: 1 base; J trimming: 7 bases; junction bases outside the gene matches: 2. The CDR3 totals 14 residues. Here the CDR3 DNA reads TGTGCCAGCAGTGAATCCGGACAGGGTGAAAAACTGTTTTTT. Translation gives CASSESGQGEKLFF.

The chain combines TRBV27 with TRBJ1-1; 9 nucleotides agree with TRBD1. Losses at the gene ends were 8 bases for V and 5 bases for J; bases not matched to a gene: 18. This CDR3 contains 17 residues. CDR1 and CDR2 (germline): MNHEY, SMNVEV (reference sequence). This CDR3 reads CASVGLPRDRELTEAFF. The DNA of the CDR3 is TGTGCCAGCGTCGGACTCCCCCGGGACAGGGAGCTGACTGAAGCTTTCTTT.

The table lists this clonotype with a few counts. The rearrangement uses TRBV2 and TRBJ1-4; 9 bases fit TRBD1. Germline values: CDR1 SNHLY, CDR2 FYNNEI. The CDR3 extends over 14 amino acids. Trimming removed 5 bases from V and 8 bases from J; junction bases left unmatched: 6. Here the CDR3 DNA reads TGTGCCAGCAGTAGGGACAGGGAAAGCGAAAAACTGTTTTTT. Its translation: CASSRDRESEKLFF.

The chain has TRBV5-1 and TRBJ2-1; D is uncertain. V lost 0 bases and J 7 bases, leaving 23 bases between the germline ends. CDR3 length: 18 residues. Germline V gives CDR1 SGHRS, CDR2 YFSETQ. CDR3 DNA sequence: TGCGCCAGCAGCTTGGCATCCCAAAGTCCGCAGTATAGGAATGAGCAGTTCTTC. It encodes CASSLASQSPQYRNEQFF. Based on the CDR3 plus reference TRBV5-1 and TRBJ2-1, the full variable domain is KAGVTQTPRYLIKTRGQQVTLSCSPISGHRSVSWYQQTPGQGLQFLFEYFSETQRNKGNFPGRFSGRQFSNSRSEMNVSTLELGDSALYLCASSLASQSPQYRNEQFFGPGTRLTVL.

The sample holds a few counts of this clonotype. The chain links TRBV9 to TRBJ2-5; D uncertain. Trimming cost V 3 bases and J 5 bases, with 11 bases left between them. Germline V CDR1 and CDR2: SGDLS, YYNGEE. CDR3 length: 13 residues. The CDR3 spells CASSESAVETQYF. CDR3 sequence (DNA): TGTGCCAGCAGCGAGAGCGCGGTGGAGACCCAGTACTTC. The complete variable domain, with remaining parts taken from reference TRBV9 and TRBJ2-5, reads DSGVTQTPKHLITATGQRVTLRCSPRSGDLSVYWYQQSLDQGLQFLIQYYNGEERAKGNILERFSAQQFPDLHSELNLSSLELGDSALYFCASSESAVETQYFGPGTRLLVL.

This clonotype showed up many times. This rearrangement joins TRBV12-3 or TRBV12-4 to TRBJ1-2; D not resolved. V was trimmed by 9 bases and J by 3 bases, leaving 14 bases between them. This CDR3 region has 13 residues. The CDR3 is CASTGVTHYGYTF. The CDR3 DNA follows: TGTGCCAGTACCGGGGTCACCCACTATGGCTACACCTTC.

This clonotype was seen only a few times. This rearrangement joins TRBV25-1 to TRBJ2-6; D ambiguous. From germline, CDR1 is MGHDK and CDR2 SYGVNS. The CDR3 runs to 17 residues. Trimming took off 2 bases at V and 4 bases at J, with 15 bases between the two ends. This CDR3 reads CASSEPQSGRGANVLTF. In nucleotides, the CDR3 is TGTGCCAGCAGTGAACCCCAGTCCGGACGCGGGGCCAACGTCCTGACTTTC.

This clonotype has a handful of counts. J is TRBJ1-1 and V is TRBV12-3 or TRBV12-4; D is unresolved. The CDR3 has 13 residues. V was clipped by 8 bases and J by 2 bases, with 12 bases between them. The CDR3 nucleotides are TGTGCCAGCGCCGGGTCCGGAAACACTGAAGCTTTCTTT. It is translated as CASAGSGNTEAFF.

In its sample, this clonotype was seen a few times. The chain employs TRBV20-1 and TRBJ1-2, with a weak D call TRBD1 (6 bases). Per germline, CDR1 DFQATT and CDR2 SNEGSKA (reference sequence). Trimming shortened V by 3 bases and J by 4 bases, and 12 bases separated the two germline ends. The CDR3 consists of 13 residues. CDR3 residues: CSASRQAPYGYTF. The DNA of the CDR3 is TGCAGTGCTAGCCGACAGGCCCCCTATGGCTACACCTTC.

A note on this clonotype: One end of the junction does not line up with germline, which may come from a read error. The chain carries TRBV20-1 and TRBJ1-6, with D possibly TRBD1 on 5 matching bases. The CDR3 has 13 residues. CDR1 DFQATT and CDR2 SNEGSKA come from the germline V gene (reference sequence). CDR3 in amino acids: CSARAGLESPPHF. The DNA of the CDR3 is TGCAGTGCTAGGGCAGGGTTAGAATCACCCCCCCACTTT.